The source of this TCR beta chain is a study of blood T cell repertoires in COVID-19. Seattle's enrolled individuals joined amid active infection and were then monitored longitudinally. From germline, CDR1 is SGHNT and CDR2 YYREEE (reference sequence). V shed 0 bases, J shed 0 bases, and the junction held 11 bases outside the gene matches. The CDR3 has 19 amino acids. Original handling: From reference gene primer amplification, estimates of nucleated cell counts were derived. TCRdb's copy holds only in-frame clones and misses some; the assay was immunoSEQ multiplex PCR. Clonal size and the V and J genes are those of that table, whereas D and trimming came from the DNA. This table holds over 250,000 clones, 75% to 90% found once.

This TCR was sampled from a woman between 50 and 59 years old with COVID-19, enrolled during active disease. The chain has TRBV5-4 and TRBJ2-3; TRBD1 matches at 9 bases. Sample: peripheral blood. The CDR3 is CASSLDGTGTITSTDTQYF. The CDR3, as DNA: TGTGCCAGCAGCTTGGATGGGACAGGGACTATTACTAGCACAGATACGCAGTATTTT.